This TCR beta chain was sequenced during a study of Tregs in tolerant kidney transplant recipients. On this clone: Its specificity is unknown.

Germline V gene sequence: CDR1 SEHNR, CDR2 FQNEAQ (reference sequence). V dropped 2 bases and J dropped 5 bases, with 15 bases sitting between them. The CDR3 extends over 15 amino acids. Using immunoSEQ multiplex PCR, the repertoire was profiled, and TCRdb retains in-frame clones only, with some absent. There are over 50,000 clones in the sample; around 82% occur only once, and around 5.5% lies in the top ten. The study's findings and limits: Findings come from small patient numbers and require larger validation.

The sample consisted of CD4+ T cells from blood. The J gene is TRBJ1-1, the V gene TRBV7-9; tentatively, D is TRBD1 (5 bases). This TCR was sampled from a human donor in good health. The CDR3 loop is CASSLSLSGVTEAFF. The DNA for the CDR3 is TGTGCCAGCAGCTTAAGTCTTTCGGGGGTGACTGAAGCTTTCTTT.